Listed here are 31 T cell receptor beta chains from one sample, sequenced in a study of response to subunit inactivated influenza vaccine. TCRdb re-called the RT-PCR reads through MiXCR, storing one row per CDR3 protein. There are roughly 150,000 distinct CDR3 sequences in the sample; 11% occur only once, and 9.5% to 15% lies in the top ten. The starting material was non-naive T cells sorted from PBMCs, obtained 35 to 45 days after vaccination. The receptors shown here come from a man aged 50-59 years who received an inactivated influenza vaccine.

This clonotype occurred once. V is TRBV9 and J is TRBJ2-1; D may match TRBD1 or TRBD2 (6 bases each). V lost 3 bases, J lost 2 bases, and 12 bases lay in between. CDR1 SGDLS and CDR2 YYNGEE come from the germline V gene. The CDR3 extends over 15 amino acids. CDR3 coding DNA: TGTGCCAGCAGCGAGAGGGGGGTCCCCTACAATGAGCAGTTCTTC. Translated: CASSERGVPYNEQFF.

This chain joins TRBV28 and TRBJ2-3, with D possibly called TRBD1 or TRBD2 (6 bases each). CDR3 length: 15 amino acids. V lost 4 bases and J lost 1, with 12 bases in between. From germline, CDR1 is MDHEN and CDR2 SYDVKM. CDR3 amino acids: CASSSRGVGTDTQYF. DNA for the CDR3: TGTGCCAGCAGTTCTAGGGGGGTTGGCACAGATACGCAGTATTTT.

This clonotype came up many times. The rearrangement joins TRBV2 to TRBJ2-1, with a possible D match to TRBD2 (6 bases). The CDR3 loop spans 14 amino acids. The ends were cut back, 1 base at V and 6 bases at J, with 10 bases in the middle. Germline V gives CDR1 SNHLY, CDR2 FYNNEI. The CDR3 sequence: CASSEVEGRNEQFF. CDR3 DNA: TGTGCCAGCAGTGAAGTGGAGGGACGCAATGAGCAGTTCTTC.

V and J are TRBV7-9 and TRBJ2-7, with TRBD2 identical over 13 bases. This CDR3 region has 17 residues. Trimming cost V 2 bases and J 2 bases; bases outside gene matches: 6. Germline-derived CDR1 and CDR2 are SEHNR and FQNEAQ (reference sequence). CDR3 sequence: CASSLIPGLAGAYEQYF. The CDR3 nucleotides are TGTGCCAGCAGCTTAATACCCGGACTAGCGGGAGCCTACGAGCAGTACTTC. The entire variable domain, with the rest obtained from reference TRBV7-9 and TRBJ2-7, is as follows: DTGVSQNPRHKITKRGQNVTFRCDPISEHNRLYWYRQTLGQGPEFLTYFQNEAQLEKSRLLSDRFSAERPKGSFSTLEIQRTEQGDSAMYLCASSLIPGLAGAYEQYFGPGTRLTVT.

This chain joins TRBV20-1 and TRBJ1-2; D gene unclear. This CDR3 is 17 amino acids long. In germline, CDR1 is DFQATT, CDR2 SNEGSKA (reference sequence). The DNA for the CDR3 is TGCAGCTGCCCCTGGTCCAACACACGAACCGATAACTATGGCTACACCTTC. Translated: CSCPWSNTRTDNYGYTF.

The chain joins TRBV10-3 to TRBJ2-7, with D perhaps assigned TRBD1 or TRBD2 (6 bases each). Germline values: CDR1 ENHRY, CDR2 SYGVKD. V was trimmed by 6 bases and J by 7 bases, leaving 19 bases between them. CDR3 length equals 14 residues. CDR3 DNA: TGTGCCATCAGCCGGGGGCCGACGCCCCAAGAGCAGTACTTC. It is translated as CAISRGPTPQEQYF.

In this sample, this clonotype turned up many times. The genes are TRBV20-1 and TRBJ2-1; no definite D call. Germline assignment: CDR1 DFQATT and CDR2 SNEGSKA (reference sequence). The CDR3 is made up of 13 amino acids. The V and J ends lost 3 bases and 0 bases respectively, with 6 bases between them. The CDR3 DNA follows: TGCAGTGCTAGCCTCGACTCCTACAATGAGCAGTTCTTC. This encodes CSASLDSYNEQFF.

CDR3 nucleotides: TGTGCCAGCAGTAGTGAGGGGGAGATTTCCTACAATGAGCAGTTCTTC. Translating gives CASSSEGEISYNEQFF. The chain carries TRBV28 and TRBJ2-1; D might be TRBD1 (6 bases). Trimming cost V 5 bases and J 1 base, with 15 bases left between them. The CDR3 is made up of 16 amino acids. Germline V gene data show CDR1 as MDHEN and CDR2 as SYDVKM.

This clonotype showed up many times. The V and J genes are TRBV10-3 and TRBJ2-3; 8 bases match TRBD1. Germline CDR1 reads ENHRY; CDR2 reads SYGVKD. J lost 5 bases, V lost 10 bases, and 2 bases had no gene match. This CDR3 region has 11 residues. CDR3 nucleotide sequence: TGTGCCACCACAGGGGGAGATACGCAGTATTTT. Amino acids: CATTGGDTQYF.

The table lists this clonotype with a few counts. The J gene is TRBJ1-5, the V gene TRBV28; possibly TRBD1 for D (6 bases). CDR3 length: 13 amino acids. V was shortened by 5 bases and J by 4 bases, with 9 bases between the two germline ends. Germline V CDR1 and CDR2: MDHEN, SYDVKM. CDR3 residues: CASSTGMNQPQHF. For the CDR3, the DNA is TGTGCCAGCAGTACAGGGATGAATCAGCCCCAGCATTTT.

This clonotype has only a few counts. This sequence joins TRBV6-1 and TRBJ1-5; 9 bases agree with TRBD1. The J segment lost 6 bases and the V segment lost 8 bases, leaving 5 bases of the junction unmatched. Looked up from germline, CDR1 is MNHNS and CDR2 is SASEGT. This CDR3 spans 13 amino acids. The CDR3 reads CASRPTGGQPQHF. The CDR3 DNA reads TGTGCCAGCCGCCCGACAGGGGGTCAGCCCCAGCATTTT.

This clonotype turned up a few times. The chain uses TRBV13 and TRBJ1-2, with D unresolved. Germline lookup yields CDR1 PRHDT and CDR2 FYEKMQ (reference sequence). Trimming left V 6 bases short and J 4 bases short, with 18 bases between. The CDR3 runs 15 residues. The CDR3 spells CASRWGGPGSYGYTF. The CDR3 DNA sequence: TGTGCCAGCAGATGGGGAGGCCCGGGGAGCTATGGCTACACCTTC.

This chain connects TRBV12-3 or TRBV12-4 to TRBJ2-1, with 16 nucleotides matching TRBD2. This CDR3 has 19 residues. With V trimmed by 11 bases and J by 1 base, 14 bases remained unmatched. CDR3 sequence reads: CAFSSGTSGRARSYNEQFF. The DNA for the CDR3 is TGTGCCTTCAGTTCAGGGACTAGCGGGAGGGCCAGGTCCTACAATGAGCAGTTCTTC.

In this sample, this clonotype turned up many times. The V gene is TRBV4-2, the J gene TRBJ1-2; D unclear. V gave up 4 bases and J gave up 6 bases, with 15 bases separating them. Germline V gene data show CDR1 as LGHNA and CDR2 as YNFKEQ. The CDR3 totals 14 residues. The CDR3 bases are TGTGCCAGCAGCCCTGACTCCTGGACCCATGGCTACACCTTC. It yields the protein CASSPDSWTHGYTF.

The sample holds many counts of this clonotype. V is TRBV5-1 and J is TRBJ2-1; D not certain. The CDR3 contains 18 residues. V lost 0 bases and J lost 4, with 20 bases in between. CDR1 is SGHRS and CDR2 is YFSETQ in the germline V gene. For the CDR3, the DNA is TGCGCCAGCAGCTTGGCCCCCGATATATGGACCCCTTACAATGAGCAGTTCTTC. Its protein is CASSLAPDIWTPYNEQFF.

This clonotype appeared a few times. The chain employs TRBV6-1 and TRBJ1-4; tentatively, D is TRBD1 (5 bases). V was pared by 6 bases and J by 1 base, with 12 bases between. This CDR3 region has 15 residues. Germline CDR1 is MNHNS and CDR2 is SASEGT. CDR3 residues: CASRSGGLTNEKLFF. CDR3 nucleotide sequence: TGTGCCAGCAGGTCCGGGGGGTTAACTAATGAAAAACTGTTTTTT.

The CDR3 is CASRANTGHYGYTF. CDR3 coding DNA: TGTGCCAGCCGAGCCAATACAGGGCACTATGGCTACACCTTC. This chain connects TRBV7-9 to TRBJ1-2, with D tentatively TRBD1 (6 bases). The germline gives CDR1 SEHNR, CDR2 FQNEAQ (reference sequence). Trimming took 8 bases from V and 3 from J, leaving 16 bases between them. The CDR3 contains 14 residues.

This chain uses TRBV12-3 or TRBV12-4 with TRBJ2-7; D is undetermined. This CDR3 spans 14 amino acids. Between the trimmed V and J ends, which lost 2 bases and 6 bases, there was a span of 14 bases. The CDR3 nucleotides read TGTGCCAGCAGTTTAAGGGTCGGGCCGAGCGAGCAGTACTTC. Protein sequence: CASSLRVGPSEQYF.

This clonotype was observed many times. V is TRBV30 and J is TRBJ2-1; no definite D call. The germline V and J ends were trimmed by 1 base and 13 bases, with 17 bases remaining between them. The CDR3 consists of 13 residues. Germline CDR1 GTSNPN, CDR2 SVGIG (reference sequence). CDR3 nucleotide sequence: TGTGCCTGGAGTGGTAAAGGTGTTCTGAACCAGTTCTTC. The encoded protein is CAWSGKGVLNQFF.

The V call is TRBV28, the J call TRBJ2-7, with 12 bases aligning to TRBD1. Germline CDR1 is MDHEN and CDR2 is SYDVKM. The CDR3 extends over 14 amino acids. Germline trimming cut 7 bases from V and 4 bases from J; bases unmatched to any gene: 5. Here the CDR3 reads CASTWGQGAYEQYF. For the CDR3, the DNA is TGTGCCAGCACTTGGGGACAGGGGGCTTACGAGCAGTACTTC.

For this clonotype: A much larger clonotype is one base distant, so this may be a read error. The CDR3 here is CASSLERQTQHF. The CDR3 DNA reads TGTGCCAGCAGCTTAGAGCGGCAGACCCAGCACTTC. The J gene is TRBJ2-5, the V gene TRBV7-2; a weak D match, TRBD2 (5 bases). Germline CDR1 reads SGHTA; CDR2 reads FQGNSA. The CDR3 totals 12 residues.

This clonotype was recorded at least ten times. This chain joins TRBV14 and TRBJ1-1; no firm D call. This CDR3 comprises 14 residues. V lost 4 bases and J 1 base, leaving 10 bases between the germline ends. The germline V gene encodes CDR1 SGHDN and CDR2 FVKESK. The CDR3 region is CASSRLRGNTEAFF. In nucleotides, the CDR3 is TGTGCCAGCAGCCGCCTGCGGGGGAACACTGAAGCTTTCTTT.

The CDR3 coding sequence is TGTGCCACCAGTGCTCTCGACAGGGATGAGCAGTTCTTC. This translates into CATSALDRDEQFF. The chain recombines TRBV24-1 with TRBJ2-1, with TRBD1 identical over 7 bases. The junction had 5 bases not matched to a gene; V was cut back by 5 bases and J by 8 bases. The CDR3 is made up of 13 amino acids. The germline V gene encodes CDR1 KGHDR and CDR2 SFDVKD.

This clonotype was recorded many times. The chain links TRBV12-3 or TRBV12-4 to TRBJ2-3; D not resolved. The CDR3 extends over 12 amino acids. V was clipped by 4 bases and J by 3 bases, with 5 bases between them. DNA for the CDR3: TGTGCCAGCAGTTCATTAACAGATACGCAGTATTTT. Encoded protein: CASSSLTDTQYF.

Many counts were recorded for this clonotype. The rearrangement joins TRBV5-1 to TRBJ1-1; 10 bases map to TRBD1. Germline CDR1 reads SGHRS; CDR2 reads YFSETQ. This CDR3 comprises 15 residues. V shed 0 bases, J shed 4 bases, and the junction held 3 bases outside the gene matches. CDR3 residues: CASSLAWTGGTEAFF. The CDR3, as DNA: TGCGCCAGCAGCTTGGCCTGGACAGGGGGCACTGAAGCTTTCTTT.

This clonotype was counted only a few times. This rearrangement joins TRBV28 to TRBJ1-5; 7 nucleotides match TRBD1. Germline CDR1 is MDHEN and CDR2 is SYDVKM. V gave up 2 bases and J gave up 9 bases; unmatched junction bases: 4. This CDR3 region has 13 residues. This CDR3 reads CASSLQGGRPQHF. The CDR3 coding sequence is TGTGCCAGCAGTTTACAAGGGGGCAGGCCCCAGCATTTT.

The rearrangement joins TRBV7-3 to TRBJ2-3; TRBD1 or TRBD2 may be the D gene (6 bases each). Trimming removed 5 bases from V and 8 bases from J, with 17 bases in between. The CDR3 length is 14 residues. Per the germline V gene, CDR1 is SGHTA and CDR2 is FQGTGA. The CDR3 spells CASSLNPGAGTQYF. The CDR3 DNA is TGTGCCAGCAGCCTAAACCCGGGGGCGGGTACGCAGTATTTT.

In its sample, this clonotype was seen a few times. The chain joins TRBV5-5 to TRBJ1-6; D not resolved. CDR3 size: 13 residues. Germline CDR1 is SGHKS and CDR2 is YYEKEE (reference sequence). Trimming removed 1 base at V and 6 bases at J, with 5 bases between. The CDR3 protein is CASSLNTNSPLHF. The DNA of the CDR3 is TGTGCCAGCAGCTTGAATACTAATTCACCCCTCCACTTT.

The genes are TRBV24-1 and TRBJ1-5, with D hard to call. CDR1 and CDR2 from the germline V gene are KGHDR and SFDVKD. The CDR3 consists of 14 residues. The V gene lost 0 bases and the J gene lost 1 base, with 3 bases spanning the gap. In nucleotides, the CDR3 is TGTGCCACCAGTGATTTGCGGAGCAATCAGCCCCAGCATTTT. Translating gives CATSDLRSNQPQHF.

This clonotype has a handful of counts. The V gene is TRBV12-3 or TRBV12-4, the J gene TRBJ1-6; no clear D. Trimming removed 1 base at V and 7 bases at J, with 8 bases between. There are 14 residues in the CDR3. The DNA for the CDR3 is TGTGCCAGCAGTTTAGACACGCGAAATTCACCCCTCCACTTT. Its protein is CASSLDTRNSPLHF.

The table lists this clonotype with many counts. The CDR3 region is CASSVSGYSYEQYF. The CDR3, as DNA: TGTGCCAGCAGCGTCAGCGGGTACTCCTACGAGCAGTACTTC. The V call is TRBV7-2, the J call TRBJ2-7; a weak D match, TRBD2 (6 bases). Trimming removed 5 bases from V and 0 bases from J, with 11 bases in between. CDR3 length equals 14 residues. Per germline, CDR1 SGHTA and CDR2 FQGNSA. The full variable domain, with the rest looked up from reference TRBV7-2 and TRBJ2-7, is GAGVSQSPSNKVTEKGKDVELRCDPISGHTALYWYRQSLGQGLEFLIYFQGNSAPDKSGLPSDRFSAERTGGSVSTLTIQRTQQEDSAVYLCASSVSGYSYEQYFGPGTRLTVT.